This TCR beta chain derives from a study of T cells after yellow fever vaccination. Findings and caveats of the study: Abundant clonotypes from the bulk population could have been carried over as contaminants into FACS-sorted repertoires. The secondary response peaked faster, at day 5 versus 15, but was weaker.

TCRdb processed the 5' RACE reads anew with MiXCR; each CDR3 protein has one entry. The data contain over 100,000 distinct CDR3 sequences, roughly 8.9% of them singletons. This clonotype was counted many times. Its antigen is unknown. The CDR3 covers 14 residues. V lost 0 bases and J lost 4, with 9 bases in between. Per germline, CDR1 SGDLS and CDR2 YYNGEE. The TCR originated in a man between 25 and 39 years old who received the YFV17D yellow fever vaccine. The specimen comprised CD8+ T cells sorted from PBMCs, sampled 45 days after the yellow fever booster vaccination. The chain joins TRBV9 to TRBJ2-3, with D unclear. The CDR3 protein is CASSVEGPADTQYF. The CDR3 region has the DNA TGTGCCAGCAGCGTAGAAGGCCCAGCAGATACGCAGTATTTT. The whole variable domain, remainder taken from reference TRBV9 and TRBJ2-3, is DSGVTQTPKHLITATGQRVTLRCSPRSGDLSVYWYQQSLDQGLQFLIQYYNGEERAKGNILERFSAQQFPDLHSELNLSSLELGDSALYFCASSVEGPADTQYFGPGTRLTVL.